This T cell receptor beta chain is drawn from a study of cytomegalovirus exposure and HLA in healthy donors. Study-level information: T cells numbering around 200 million yielded fewer than 140 million unique TCR beta sequences in an earlier analysis.

Donors in the study were healthy people who gave bone marrow. The PCR made use of 60 Vbeta and 13 Jbeta primers. The repertoire was sequenced with immunoSEQ multiplex PCR; TCRdb's copy has only in-frame clones and lacks some. The sample contains 95,000 to 150,000 clones, about 85% of which appear only once. This clone showed up just once. V was shortened by 1 base and J by 5 bases, with 21 bases between the two germline ends. The CDR3 runs 17 residues. Per the germline V gene, CDR1 is SGHDT and CDR2 is YYEEEE. The TCR sequence derives from a man in his fifties or sixties in good health and CMV-seronegative. This chain uses TRBV5-6 with TRBJ2-5; D might be TRBD1 (6 bases). The specimen was PBMCs. The CDR3 here is CASSLSGRDIWWETQYF. CDR3 nucleotide sequence: TGTGCCAGCAGCTTGTCGGGACGGGACATATGGTGGGAGACCCAGTACTTC.